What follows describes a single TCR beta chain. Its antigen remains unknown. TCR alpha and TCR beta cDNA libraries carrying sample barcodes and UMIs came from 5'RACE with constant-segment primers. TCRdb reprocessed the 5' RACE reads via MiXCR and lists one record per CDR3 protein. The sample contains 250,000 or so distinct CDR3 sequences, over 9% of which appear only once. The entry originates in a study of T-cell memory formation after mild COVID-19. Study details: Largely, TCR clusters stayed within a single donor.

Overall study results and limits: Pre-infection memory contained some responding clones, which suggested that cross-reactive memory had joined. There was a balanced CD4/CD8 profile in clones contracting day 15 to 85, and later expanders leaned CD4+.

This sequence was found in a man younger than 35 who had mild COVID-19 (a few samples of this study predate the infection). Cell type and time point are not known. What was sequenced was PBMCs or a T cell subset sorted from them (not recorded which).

CDR3 loop: CASSLVAGGRNEQFF. The CDR3 DNA follows: TGTGCCAGCAGCTTAGTAGCGGGGGGGCGGAATGAGCAGTTCTTC. V is TRBV7-9 and J is TRBJ2-1; the match to TRBD2 covers 11 bases. The CDR3 is made up of 15 amino acids. Germline lookup yields CDR1 SEHNR and CDR2 FQNEAQ (reference sequence). Losses at the gene ends were 1 base for V and 7 bases for J; bases not matched to a gene: 3. The whole variable domain, remainder taken from reference TRBV7-9 and TRBJ2-1, is DTGVSQNPRHKITKRGQNVTFRCDPISEHNRLYWYRQTLGQGPEFLTYFQNEAQLEKSRLLSDRFSAERPKGSFSTLEIQRTEQGDSAMYLCASSLVAGGRNEQFFGPGTRLTVL.